This T cell receptor beta chain appears in the sequencing data of a study of OX40 agonist ivuxolimab in advanced cancers. Study as a whole: Treatment received earlier with anti-PD-1, anti-PD-L1 or anti-CTLA-4 agents was allowed, and over 35% had some.

The data were produced by immunoSEQ multiplex PCR, yet TCRdb's version contains in-frame clones alone and is incomplete. The sample shows more than 60,000 clones, 84% of them seen only once. Germline CDR1 LNHNV, CDR2 YYDKDF (reference sequence). Unmatched junction bases numbered 10, after V lost 1 base and J lost 3 bases. The CDR3 loop spans 17 amino acids. Sequencing used CD4+ or CD8+ T cells sorted from blood, obtained in a trial of the OX40 agonist ivuxolimab. The chain recombines TRBV15 with TRBJ2-3, with 7 bases identical to TRBD1. The receptor comes from an adult with an advanced solid tumor such as melanoma, head and neck, liver or kidney cancer. The CDR3 DNA reads as TGTGCCACCAGCAGAGGATCCACAGGGGAGAGTACAGATACGCAGTATTTT. The encoded protein is CATSRGSTGESTDTQYF.